This T cell receptor beta chain was recorded in a study of T cells expressing NK-cell markers. On the study more broadly: CD3+CD56+NKG2C+, CD3+CD56+NKG2C- and CD3+CD56-NKG2C+ T cells, once sorted, supplied the TCR beta repertoires. Just one sequenced donor of eight was HCMV-seronegative, while seven were seropositive.

Study-wide points: Specificity for HCMV among expanded NKG2C+ T cell clones was not established. These clonotypes additionally ranked first within the CD3+CD56-NKG2C+ fraction of a handful of donors.

Points on this clonotype: Its antigen is undetermined.

TCRdb re-called the 5' RACE reads; one entry per CDR3 protein, DNA not given. Its table records fewer than 400,000 distinct CDR3 sequences. Germline values: CDR1 SGHTA, CDR2 FQGNSA. This CDR3 has 17 amino acids. The clonotype was recovered from a man aged 18-75 years in good health. V and J are TRBV7-2 and TRBJ2-4; TCRdb's assignment of TRBD1 cannot be checked, as there is no DNA. Sequencing was performed on blood T cells: a sorted CD56 or NKG2C T cell subset, CD4+ or CD8+ T cells, or bulk PBMC T cells (not recorded which). The chain's CDR3 is CASSVPDRGRAKNIQYF.